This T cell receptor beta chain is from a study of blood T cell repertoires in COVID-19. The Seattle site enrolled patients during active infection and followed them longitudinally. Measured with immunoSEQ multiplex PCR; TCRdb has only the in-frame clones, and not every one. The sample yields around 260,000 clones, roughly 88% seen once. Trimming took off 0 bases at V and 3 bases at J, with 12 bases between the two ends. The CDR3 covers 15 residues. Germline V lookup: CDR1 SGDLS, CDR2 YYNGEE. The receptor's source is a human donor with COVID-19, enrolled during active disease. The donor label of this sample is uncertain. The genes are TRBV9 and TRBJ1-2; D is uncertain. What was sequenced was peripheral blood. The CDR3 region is CASSVGTRRDYGYTF. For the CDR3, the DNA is TGTGCCAGCAGCGTAGGAACAAGGAGGGACTATGGCTACACCTTC.